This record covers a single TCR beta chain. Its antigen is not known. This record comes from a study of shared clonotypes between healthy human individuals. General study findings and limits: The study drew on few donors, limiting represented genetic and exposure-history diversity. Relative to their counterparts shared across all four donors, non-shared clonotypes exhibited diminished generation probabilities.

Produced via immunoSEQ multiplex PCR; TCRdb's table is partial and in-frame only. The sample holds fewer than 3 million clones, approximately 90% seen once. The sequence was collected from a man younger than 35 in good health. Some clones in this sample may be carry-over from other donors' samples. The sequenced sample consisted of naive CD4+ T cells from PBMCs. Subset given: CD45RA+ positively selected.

CDR3 nucleotide sequence: TGCGCCAGCAGCTCAGCTCGGGATACGCAGTATTTT. Its translation is CASSSARDTQYF. V is TRBV5-1 and J is TRBJ2-3; no reliable D call. Trimming removed 3 bases from V and 6 bases from J, with 8 bases in between. CDR1 and CDR2 from the germline V gene are SGHRS and YFSETQ. The CDR3 runs to 12 residues.